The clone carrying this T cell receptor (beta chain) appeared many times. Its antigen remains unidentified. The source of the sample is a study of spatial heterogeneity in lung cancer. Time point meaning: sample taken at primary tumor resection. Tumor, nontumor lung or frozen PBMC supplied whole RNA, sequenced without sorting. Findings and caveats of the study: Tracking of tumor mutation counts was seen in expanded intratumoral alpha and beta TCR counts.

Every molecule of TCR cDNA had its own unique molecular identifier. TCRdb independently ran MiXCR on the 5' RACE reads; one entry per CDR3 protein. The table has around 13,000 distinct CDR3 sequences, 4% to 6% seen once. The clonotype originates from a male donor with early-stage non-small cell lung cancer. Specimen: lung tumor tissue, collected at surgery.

CDR3 DNA sequence: TGTGCCACCAGCGCCGGGAACACCGGGGAGCTGTTTTTT. Translated, it gives CATSAGNTGELFF. The V call is TRBV15, the J call TRBJ2-2; D ambiguous. Germline CDR1 and CDR2: LNHNV and YYDKDF (reference sequence). The V end lost 5 bases, the J end lost 1 base, and 5 bases lay between the germline ends. The CDR3 contains 13 residues.